This T cell receptor (beta chain) was retrieved from a study of T cells in Graves' hyperthyroidism and ophthalmopathy. Overall study results and limits: Expanded thyroid clonotypes (above 0.001) were mostly also found in blood.

This clonotype was counted at least ten times. Its specificity is not known. CDR3 size: 14 residues. Trimming at V came to 5 bases and at J to 9 bases, leaving 9 bases not matched to a gene. Germline V gene sequence: CDR1 SGHTA, CDR2 FQGTGA. Amplification of TCR beta CDR3 regions was performed using RNA transcripts as template. HTBI primers were used for first-round RT-PCR of the TCR CDR3. TCRdb reprocessed the multiplex PCR reads via MiXCR and lists one record per CDR3 protein. The sample consists of around 600,000 distinct CDR3 sequences, approximately 14% of them appearing once. The sample consisted of blood. The sequence was obtained from a woman aged 25-40 years with Graves' hyperthyroidism. The genes are TRBV7-3 and TRBJ2-1; 8 bases map to TRBD1. The CDR3 here is CASSPTDRAAEQFF. DNA of the CDR3: TGTGCCAGCAGCCCAACGGACAGGGCGGCTGAGCAGTTCTTC.